The 23 T cell receptor beta chains reported below all come from one sample, sequenced in a study of cytomegalovirus exposure and HLA in healthy donors (TCRdb year 2017). Library preparation used the immunoSEQ multiplex PCR assay. A mixture of 60 forward primers for TCR Vbeta segments and 13 reverse primers for TCR Jbeta segments was used in the multiplex PCR. TCRdb limited this immuneACCESS table to in-frame rearrangements with V and J called. A share of clones is missing; checked studies link under half to unresolved V genes, and the rest is unexplained. This sample holds about 160,000 clones; 82% were observed only once. The ten largest account for 0.9% to 1% of the sample. The sample was PBMCs. These receptors all come from a girl aged 2-10 years in good health and CMV-seropositive.

This sequence joins TRBV28 and TRBJ1-5, with D possibly matching TRBD1 (6 bases). V was shortened by 2 bases and J by 6 bases, with 11 bases between the two germline ends. The CDR3 covers 14 residues. Germline CDR1 and CDR2: MDHEN and SYDVKM. The CDR3 loop reads CASSLGGASQPQHF. CDR3 nucleotide sequence: TGTGCCAGCAGTTTAGGGGGGGCAAGTCAGCCCCAGCATTTT. Combining the CDR3 with reference TRBV28 and TRBJ1-5 gives the whole variable domain DVKVTQSSRYLVKRTGEKVFLECVQDMDHENMFWYRQDPGLGLRLIYFSYDVKMKEKGDIPEGYSVSREKKERFSLILESASTNQTSMYLCASSLGGASQPQHFGDGTRLSIL.

This clone occurred once. The chain employs TRBV9 and TRBJ2-7; D gene unclear. Trimming stripped 4 bases from V and 3 bases from J, with 14 bases between. CDR1 and CDR2 from the germline V gene are SGDLS and YYNGEE. The CDR3 consists of 14 residues. The CDR3: CASSPRIADYEQYF. CDR3 nucleotide sequence: TGTGCCAGCAGCCCGAGAATAGCTGACTACGAGCAGTACTTC.

V is TRBV5-1 and J is TRBJ1-1; 7 positions match TRBD1. This CDR3 contains 16 residues. V trimming: 4 bases; J trimming: 6 bases; junction bases outside the gene matches: 15. The germline V gene encodes CDR1 SGHRS and CDR2 YFSETQ. CDR3 in DNA: TGCGCCAGCAGCATGAGACAGGGATCGTCTTTCGCTGAAGCTTTCTTT. Protein sequence: CASSMRQGSSFAEAFF.

J is TRBJ2-1 and V is TRBV4-1, with D possibly being TRBD2 (5 bases). Germline V gene data show CDR1 as MGHRA and CDR2 as YSYEKL. V was trimmed by 4 bases and J by 7 bases, leaving 14 bases between them. There are 14 residues in the CDR3. DNA of the CDR3: TGCGCCAGCAGCCCCACTGGCGGCGGGAATGAGCAGTTCTTC. Its protein product is CASSPTGGGNEQFF.

This chain connects TRBV9 to TRBJ2-1; D is possibly TRBD2 (6 bases). CDR1 is SGDLS and CDR2 is YYNGEE in the germline V gene. V was trimmed by 1 base and J by 8 bases, leaving 10 bases between them. The CDR3 spans 13 residues. The CDR3 DNA reads as TGTGCCAGCAGCGTAACTAGCAGGTATGAGCAGTTCTTC. Its translation is CASSVTSRYEQFF. Filled out from reference TRBV9 and TRBJ2-1, the complete variable domain reads DSGVTQTPKHLITATGQRVTLRCSPRSGDLSVYWYQQSLDQGLQFLIQYYNGEERAKGNILERFSAQQFPDLHSELNLSSLELGDSALYFCASSVTSRYEQFFGPGTRLTVL.

The chain has TRBV30 and TRBJ2-7, with 10 positions matching TRBD2. The V gene end was trimmed by 1 base and the J gene end by 7 bases; junction bases not matched to a gene: 10. The germline gives CDR1 GTSNPN, CDR2 SVGIG (reference sequence). There are 15 residues in the CDR3. CDR3 loop: CAWSAPTGLANEQYF. CDR3 DNA: TGTGCCTGGAGTGCCCCGACGGGACTAGCGAATGAGCAGTACTTC.

This clone was seen a few times. The same CDR3 also results from other DNA sequences found in this sample. V is TRBV9 and J is TRBJ2-5, with 11 bases fitting TRBD2. V lost 0 bases to trimming and J lost 1 base; unmatched junction nucleotides: 5. CDR1 and CDR2 (germline): SGDLS, YYNGEE. This CDR3 has 17 amino acids. The CDR3 bases are TGTGCCAGCAGCGTAGGGCTAGCGGGAGGAAGCCAAGAGACCCAGTACTTC. It translates to CASSVGLAGGSQETQYF.

This clone was detected only once. The chain combines TRBV28 with TRBJ2-3; no reliable D call. This CDR3 has 11 residues. V was trimmed by 8 bases and J by 6 bases, leaving 9 bases between them. Germline lookup yields CDR1 MDHEN and CDR2 SYDVKM. The CDR3 DNA reads as TGTGCCAGCGGAGAAAGGGATACGCAGTATTTT. It translates to CASGERDTQYF.

There are a few counts of this clone. The J gene is TRBJ2-1, the V gene TRBV4-2, with 9 bases lining up with TRBD2. Germline V CDR1 and CDR2: LGHNA, YNFKEQ. The CDR3 spans 17 residues. V dropped 4 bases and J dropped 7; count of bases not matched to a gene: 14. The CDR3 reads CASSPTYSGSVVNEQFF. CDR3 coding DNA: TGTGCCAGCAGCCCCACGTATAGCGGGAGTGTGGTAAATGAGCAGTTCTTC.

V gene TRBV30 combines with J gene TRBJ2-5; no clear D. V lost 2 bases and J lost 7, with 17 bases in between. CDR1 GTSNPN and CDR2 SVGIG come from the germline V gene (reference sequence). The CDR3 sequence is 14 residues long. The CDR3 DNA reads TGTGCCTGGAGTCCCCCGCTCCTTGCCGGGACCCAGTACTTC. It yields the protein CAWSPPLLAGTQYF. Together with reference TRBV30 and TRBJ2-5, the CDR3 gives the full variable domain: SQTIHQWPATLVQPVGSPLSLECTVEGTSNPNLYWYRQAAGRGLQLLFYSVGIGQISSEVPQNLSASRPQDRQFILSSKKLLLSDSGFYLCAWSPPLLAGTQYFGPGTRLLVL.

The rearrangement joins TRBV7-9 to TRBJ2-7; 10 bases map to TRBD2. There are 15 residues in the CDR3. V was clipped by 5 bases and J by 0 bases; unmatched bases: 4. Germline V gives CDR1 SEHNR, CDR2 FQNEAQ (reference sequence). CDR3 protein: CASSLRLAGSYEQYF. The CDR3 DNA is TGTGCCAGCAGCCTACGACTAGCGGGCTCCTACGAGCAGTACTTC.

This clone was found a few times. The chain employs TRBV30 and TRBJ2-7, with a weak D call TRBD2 (7 bases). This CDR3 region has 15 residues. The V end was cut by 2 bases, the J end by 0 bases, with 14 bases between. Germline V gene sequence: CDR1 GTSNPN, CDR2 SVGIG (reference sequence). The CDR3 nucleotides read TGTGCCTGGAGTACGGGGGGCTATAGCTCCTACGAGCAGTACTTC. Its protein is CAWSTGGYSSYEQYF.

The chain joins TRBV30 to TRBJ2-2; 7 nucleotides agree with TRBD1. Unmatched junction bases numbered 9, after V lost 5 bases and J lost 6 bases. Germline loops: CDR1 GTSNPN, CDR2 SVGIG (reference sequence). The CDR3 loop spans 14 amino acids. As DNA, the CDR3 is TGTGCCTGGGCCACGACAGGGTCCGCCGGGGAGCTGTTTTTT. Translated, it gives CAWATTGSAGELFF.

The gene calls are TRBV6-1 and TRBJ2-7; 10 bases map to TRBD1. J lost 2 bases, V lost 7 bases, and 5 bases had no gene match. Germline V CDR1 and CDR2: MNHNS, SASEGT. The CDR3 sequence is 14 residues long. CDR3 bases: TGTGCCAGCAAACGGGACAGGGGCCCCTACGAGCAGTACTTC. This encodes CASKRDRGPYEQYF.

This rearrangement joins TRBV30 to TRBJ2-7, with 8 bases identical to TRBD1. Per germline, CDR1 GTSNPN and CDR2 SVGIG (reference sequence). The V and J ends lost 6 bases and 2 bases, in that order; junction bases with no gene match: 3. The CDR3 length is 12 residues. The CDR3 DNA reads TGTGCCTGTTGGACAGGGACCTACGAGCAGTACTTC. It specifies CACWTGTYEQYF. Using reference TRBV30 and TRBJ2-7 for the parts outside the CDR3, the full variable domain is SQTIHQWPATLVQPVGSPLSLECTVEGTSNPNLYWYRQAAGRGLQLLFYSVGIGQISSEVPQNLSASRPQDRQFILSSKKLLLSDSGFYLCACWTGTYEQYFGPGTRLTVT.

V gene TRBV27 combines with J gene TRBJ2-5, with 13 bases lining up with TRBD2. Germline V CDR1 and CDR2: MNHEY, SMNVEV (reference sequence). The junction had 15 bases not matched to a gene; V was cut back by 5 bases and J by 3 bases. The CDR3 spans 19 residues. CDR3 nucleotide sequence: TGTGCCAGCAGTCCCTCAGGACTAGCGGGAGTTAGGAGGGAAGAGACCCAGTACTTC. Translated: CASSPSGLAGVRREETQYF.

The chain employs TRBV27 and TRBJ2-1, with D hard to call. V lost 2 bases to trimming and J lost 10 bases, with 6 bases between them. CDR1 MNHEY and CDR2 SMNVEV come from the germline V gene (reference sequence). CDR3 length equals 11 residues. This CDR3 reads CASSLHSEQFF. The CDR3 DNA reads as TGTGCCAGCAGTTTACATTCCGAGCAGTTCTTC.

This chain joins TRBV19 and TRBJ1-5, with D tentatively TRBD1 (6 bases). CDR3 length equals 14 residues. The V gene's germline CDR1 is LNHDA and CDR2 SQIVND (reference sequence). V lost 4 bases, J lost 7 bases, and 14 bases lay in between. The CDR3 DNA reads TGTGCCAGTAGTACCTCAGGGGAAGGACAGCCCCAGCATTTT. Amino acids: CASSTSGEGQPQHF.

This chain links TRBV7-2 with TRBJ2-5; TRBD2 aligns across 8 bases. The CDR3 totals 15 residues. The V gene's germline CDR1 is SGHTA and CDR2 FQGNSA. Trimming took 4 bases from V and 5 from J; bases not matched to a gene: 9. The CDR3 is CASSSRLAFVETQYF. DNA of the CDR3: TGTGCCAGCAGCTCGCGACTAGCGTTTGTGGAGACCCAGTACTTC.

The V and J genes are TRBV11-2 and TRBJ2-1; TRBD2 agrees at 11 bases. CDR3 length: 15 residues. Germline CDR1 reads SGHAT; CDR2 reads FQNNGV. With 7 bases clipped from V and 5 bases from J, the junction kept 7 bases outside the gene matches. The DNA of the CDR3 is TGTGCCAGCACTCTGGGACTAGCGGAGAACAATGAGCAGTTCTTC. This encodes CASTLGLAENNEQFF.

This chain connects TRBV28 to TRBJ1-2; 10 nucleotides line up with TRBD1. Germline lookup yields CDR1 MDHEN and CDR2 SYDVKM. J lost 4 bases, V lost 7 bases, and 12 bases had no gene match. The CDR3 contains 16 residues. The CDR3 sequence: CASTLVRDRGFYGYTF. CDR3 in DNA: TGTGCCAGCACCCTGGTGAGGGACAGGGGCTTCTATGGCTACACCTTC.

This clone was found a few times. This chain connects TRBV30 to TRBJ2-6, with 8 bases aligning to TRBD1. Germline assignment: CDR1 GTSNPN and CDR2 SVGIG (reference sequence). V dropped 2 bases and J dropped 3; count of bases not matched to a gene: 6. This CDR3 is built from 16 residues. Here the CDR3 DNA reads TGTGCCTGGAGTTTGATTACAGGGGGTGGGGCCAACGTCCTGACTTTC. It encodes CAWSLITGGGANVLTF.

J is TRBJ2-1 and V is TRBV7-9; 12 bases align to TRBD2. The V gene's germline CDR1 is SEHNR and CDR2 FQNEAQ (reference sequence). Trimming took 4 bases from V and 8 from J; bases not matched to a gene: 6. The CDR3 runs to 15 residues. The CDR3 reads CASSSLAGGTDEQFF. Written as DNA, the CDR3 is TGTGCCAGCAGCTCCCTAGCGGGAGGGACGGATGAGCAGTTCTTC.